Following are 26 T cell receptor beta chains from one sample sequenced in a study of control samples from healthy donors and cancer patients (TCRdb year 2020). Libraries were made using the immunoSEQ multiplex PCR assay. This is the immuneACCESS table as TCRdb keeps it, with only in-frame sequences that have V and J called. A part of the clones is gone; compared with another copy, unresolved V genes explain less than half, and the rest is unexplained. The sample includes approximately 50,000 clones, with 80% to 90% observed a single time. Approximately 11% of the sample lies in the top ten. The sequenced material came from PBMCs. These receptors were taken from a woman in her fifties or sixties with lung cancer.

The J gene is TRBJ2-5, the V gene TRBV21-1; TRBD2 is the table's D call and was not checked against the DNA. TRBV21-1 is shown as a pseudogene. There are 16 residues in the CDR3. The chain's CDR3 is CASRTPRVLGGETQYF. Here the CDR3 DNA reads TGTGCCAGCAGGACGCCCAGAGTCCTAGGTGGGGAGACCCAGTACTTC.

The V gene is TRBV5-1, the J gene TRBJ1-2; no firm D call. This CDR3 contains 14 residues. V was pared by 0 bases and J by 6 bases, with 12 bases between. The germline gives CDR1 SGHRS, CDR2 YFSETQ. The CDR3 DNA reads TGCGCCAGCAGCTTGGGCCCACTGGAGGATGGCTACACCTTC. Its translation: CASSLGPLEDGYTF.

The CDR3 here is CAVFYKDTQYF. The CDR3 DNA sequence: TGTGCCGTCTTTTATAAAGATACGCAGTATTTT. The V call is TRBV15, the J call TRBJ2-3; D is uncertain. The V and J ends lost 11 bases and 5 bases respectively, with 11 bases between them. Germline values: CDR1 LNHNV, CDR2 YYDKDF (reference sequence). This CDR3 comprises 11 residues.

This rearrangement joins TRBV5-1 to TRBJ2-1, with 10 bases aligning to TRBD2. The CDR3 consists of 18 residues. V gave up 5 bases and J gave up 7 bases; unmatched junction bases: 18. CDR1 is SGHRS and CDR2 is YFSETQ in the germline V gene. The CDR3 loop is CASRVLAGLTFTGNEQFF. The CDR3 nucleotides read TGCGCCAGCAGGGTACTAGCGGGGTTAACCTTCACAGGGAATGAGCAGTTCTTC.

J is TRBJ2-7 and V is TRBV5-1; D gene uncertain. V was cut by 5 bases and J by 2 bases, with 11 bases left in between. The CDR3 covers 13 residues. Germline V CDR1 and CDR2: SGHRS, YFSETQ. The CDR3 coding sequence is TGCGCCAGCAGTTTCTTGTACACCTACGAGCAGTACTTC. Translation gives CASSFLYTYEQYF. The full variable domain, its missing parts supplied by reference TRBV5-1 and TRBJ2-7, is KAGVTQTPRYLIKTRGQQVTLSCSPISGHRSVSWYQQTPGQGLQFLFEYFSETQRNKGNFPGRFSGRQFSNSRSEMNVSTLELGDSALYLCASSFLYTYEQYFGPGTRLTVT.

The J gene is TRBJ1-1, the V gene TRBV11-2; possible D gene TRBD1, 5 bases. CDR1 is SGHAT and CDR2 is FQNNGV in the germline V gene. The CDR3 has 15 amino acids. V was clipped by 2 bases and J by 1 base, with 11 bases between them. The CDR3 is CASSLSGSGNTEAFF. For the CDR3, the DNA is TGTGCCAGCAGCTTATCAGGGTCAGGGAACACTGAAGCTTTCTTT.

CDR3 nucleotides: TGTGCCAGCAGTAGCTCAGGGGGATTCGAATTTTCACCCCTCCACTTT. As protein: CASSSSGGFEFSPLHF. J is TRBJ1-6 and V is TRBV27; 7 bases agree with TRBD1. The germline V gene encodes CDR1 MNHEY and CDR2 SMNVEV (reference sequence). The CDR3 is 16 amino acids. After removal of 5 bases from V and 9 bases from J, the junction contained 13 bases not matched to a gene.

This sequence joins TRBV27 and TRBJ1-1, with a tentative D call TRBD1 (6 bases). Germline values: CDR1 MNHEY, CDR2 SMNVEV (reference sequence). The CDR3 is 15 residues long. The V and J ends lost 3 bases and 5 bases respectively, with 16 bases between them. This CDR3 is CASSFARGVGTEAFF. The CDR3 coding sequence is TGTGCCAGCAGTTTTGCGAGGGGGGTCGGGACTGAAGCTTTCTTT.

The chain combines TRBV7-3 with TRBJ2-2; 9 bases map to TRBD1. Germline V gives CDR1 SGHTA, CDR2 FQGTGA. With V trimmed by 5 bases and J by 3 bases, 7 bases remained unmatched. The CDR3 length is 16 residues. The CDR3 spells CASSPQTGGDTGELFF. The CDR3 nucleotides are TGTGCCAGCAGCCCGCAGACAGGGGGAGACACCGGGGAGCTGTTTTTT.

V is TRBV24-1 and J is TRBJ1-2, with no clear D. This CDR3 has 15 residues. CDR1 KGHDR and CDR2 SFDVKD come from the germline V gene. V was shortened by 3 bases and J by 3 bases, with 13 bases between the two germline ends. CDR3 residues: CATSDPLDGYYGYTF. The CDR3 coding sequence is TGTGCCACCAGTGATCCCCTAGACGGATACTATGGCTACACCTTC.

This clone was observed a handful of times. One end of the junction does not line up with germline, which may come from a read error. V and J are TRBV7-7 and TRBJ1-4; D gene ambiguous. Germline lookup yields CDR1 SSHAT and CDR2 FNYEAQ (reference sequence). The CDR3 has 13 amino acids. The CDR3 coding sequence is TGTGCTAGCAGCTTAGCCGCGACAACCGAACTGTTTTTT. Amino acid sequence: CASSLAATTELFF.

V usage is TRBV5-1 and J usage is TRBJ1-6; a weak D match, TRBD1 (5 bases). The CDR3 covers 12 residues. Germline CDR1 and CDR2: SGHRS and YFSETQ. V gave up 10 bases and J gave up 6 bases, with 11 bases separating them. The CDR3 DNA sequence: TGCGCCTCCCGGGGCAGTAATTCACCCCTCCACTTT. It is translated as CASRGSNSPLHF.

V is TRBV24-1 and J is TRBJ1-2; D perhaps matches TRBD1 (6 bases). This CDR3 has 15 residues. Trimming pared 9 bases from V and 2 bases from J, leaving 18 bases between. Germline CDR1 reads KGHDR; CDR2 reads SFDVKD. CDR3 DNA: TGTGCCACCGAGCAGAGGACAGACCTCAACTATGGCTACACCTTC. Its translation is CATEQRTDLNYGYTF.

V and J are TRBV5-1 and TRBJ1-4; D is unresolved. Trimming cost V 0 bases and J 3 bases, with 6 bases left between them. This CDR3 contains 14 residues. The germline gives CDR1 SGHRS, CDR2 YFSETQ. DNA for the CDR3: TGCGCCAGCAGCTTGGTGGGATCTAATGAAAAACTGTTTTTT. Residues: CASSLVGSNEKLFF.

The V and J genes are TRBV7-9 and TRBJ1-3; a possible D gene is TRBD1 (6 bases). Germline CDR1 is SEHNR and CDR2 is FQNEAQ (reference sequence). Between the trimmed V and J ends, which lost 11 bases and 8 bases, there was a span of 19 bases. The CDR3 contains 13 residues. Written as DNA, the CDR3 is TGTGCCTGGAAAATGGGGGGCTCTGACACCATATATTTT. Translating gives CAWKMGGSDTIYF.

This clone showed up just a few times. This chain uses TRBV6-1 with TRBJ2-5; D not resolved. The ends were cut back, 2 bases at V and 5 bases at J, with 6 bases in the middle. CDR1 and CDR2 from the germline V gene are MNHNS and SASEGT. The CDR3 has 12 amino acids. For the CDR3, the DNA is TGTGCCAGCAGTGAAATGCGGGAGACCCAGTACTTC. Translating it yields CASSEMRETQYF.

CDR3 region: CASSLGTSGMNEQFF. The CDR3 bases are TGCGCCAGCAGCCTCGGGACTAGCGGGATGAATGAGCAGTTCTTC. This rearrangement joins TRBV4-1 to TRBJ2-1; 13 bases are a match to TRBD2. Germline V gene lookup returns CDR1 MGHRA and CDR2 YSYEKL. The CDR3 contains 15 residues. The V segment lost 4 bases and the J segment 7 bases; nucleotides outside the gene matches: 4.

The table lists this clone with a count of one. This chain joins TRBV24-1 and TRBJ2-1, with TRBD2 matching over 8 bases. Germline CDR1 and CDR2: KGHDR and SFDVKD. V lost 7 bases, J lost 4 bases, and 8 bases stayed unmatched. This CDR3 region has 15 residues. The CDR3 loop reads CATSGGERAYNEQFF. The CDR3 nucleotides read TGTGCCACCAGCGGGGGGGAGCGGGCGTACAATGAGCAGTTCTTC.

This clone occurred once. The chain carries TRBV5-1 and TRBJ2-5, with 9 bases aligning to TRBD2. CDR1 and CDR2 from the germline V gene are SGHRS and YFSETQ. The CDR3 length is 15 residues. The trim removed 7 bases at V and 5 bases at J, leaving 12 bases unmatched. CDR3 amino acids: CASGSPAGGSETQYF. DNA of the CDR3: TGCGCCAGCGGGTCCCCAGCGGGGGGAAGCGAGACCCAGTACTTC.

The V and J genes are TRBV29-1 and TRBJ2-3, with a weak D call TRBD2 (6 bases). The CDR3 is made up of 15 amino acids. Trimming stripped 2 bases from V and 6 bases from J, with 18 bases between. From germline, CDR1 is SQVTM and CDR2 ANQGSEA. Here the CDR3 reads CSVETAYGGRDTQYF. CDR3 nucleotide sequence: TGCAGCGTTGAAACGGCTTACGGGGGTAGGGATACGCAGTATTTT.

V gene TRBV29-1 combines with J gene TRBJ1-2; unclear D gene. Germline CDR1 and CDR2: SQVTM and ANQGSEA. The CDR3 sequence is 13 residues long. V dropped 4 bases and J dropped 1 base, with 10 bases sitting between them. CDR3 sequence reads: CSVVHGINYGYTF. In nucleotides, the CDR3 is TGCAGCGTTGTGCACGGGATTAACTATGGCTACACCTTC.

J is TRBJ1-6 and V is TRBV7-8; no clear D gene. CDR1 is SGHVS and CDR2 is FQNEAQ in the germline V gene. This CDR3 is 14 amino acids long. Trimming removed 2 bases from V and 3 bases from J, with 5 bases in between. Written as DNA, the CDR3 is TGTGCCAGCAGCTTAACAGACTATAATTCACCCCTCCACTTT. This encodes CASSLTDYNSPLHF.

The gene calls are TRBV5-1 and TRBJ1-4; 9 bases align to TRBD1. CDR3 length: 16 residues. The J segment lost 8 bases and the V segment lost 0 bases, leaving 8 bases of the junction unmatched. CDR1 and CDR2 (germline): SGHRS, YFSETQ. The CDR3 nucleotides are TGCGCCAGCAGCTTGGCCGTACAGGGGGCCGGGGAAAAACTGTTTTTT. The encoded protein is CASSLAVQGAGEKLFF.

This chain uses TRBV19 with TRBJ1-4, with 10 bases matching TRBD1. The ends lost 3 bases at V and 4 bases at J; junction bases unmatched: 2. CDR1 and CDR2 (germline): LNHDA, SQIVND (reference sequence). The CDR3 runs 15 residues. CDR3 nucleotides: TGTGCCAGTAGTATCCGGGACAGGGGTAATGAAAAACTGTTTTTT. This encodes CASSIRDRGNEKLFF.

The chain has TRBV30 and TRBJ1-5, with no clear D. CDR3 length equals 17 residues. The V gene's germline CDR1 is GTSNPN and CDR2 SVGIG (reference sequence). V lost 2 bases and J lost 2, with 19 bases in between. The CDR3 spells CAWSNRYRGSGNQPQHF. The CDR3 region has the DNA TGTGCCTGGAGTAATCGCTACCGGGGATCGGGCAATCAGCCCCAGCATTTT.

J is TRBJ1-2 and V is TRBV15; possibly TRBD1 for D (5 bases). This CDR3 spans 14 amino acids. V gave up 0 bases and J gave up 2 bases, with 7 bases separating them. CDR1 and CDR2 from the germline V gene are LNHNV and YYDKDF (reference sequence). The CDR3, as DNA: TGTGCCACCAGCAGAGATCAGGGCAACTATGGCTACACCTTC. Amino acid sequence: CATSRDQGNYGYTF.